This TCR beta chain was sequenced during a study of cytomegalovirus exposure and HLA in healthy donors. Study conclusions and caveats: Most TCR beta V segments were productive about 90% or about 30% of the time in an earlier analysis.

Healthy bone marrow donors made up the donors. To note about this clone: Its antigen is still unknown.

CDR3 length equals 15 residues. Germline V lookup: CDR1 MDHEN, CDR2 SYDVKM. Trimming removed 6 bases from V and 3 bases from J; junction bases left unmatched: 5. The PCR made use of 60 Vbeta and 13 Jbeta primers. Sequencing used immunoSEQ multiplex PCR; TCRdb keeps in-frame clones, though not all of them. The table records approximately 160,000 clones, 68% of them present only once. This chain connects TRBV28 to TRBJ2-3; TRBD2 matches at 11 bases. Sequencing was done on a sample of PBMCs. The receptor's source is a man aged 45 to 65 in good health and CMV-seronegative. CDR3 loop: CASSFTSGGTDTQYF. In DNA, the CDR3 is TGTGCCAGCAGCTTTACTAGCGGGGGAACAGATACGCAGTATTTT.